There are a few counts of the clone carrying this T cell receptor (beta chain). Its antigen is currently unknown. Extracted from the samples, RNA was reverse transcribed into cDNA to serve as the sequencing template. The assay was immunoSEQ multiplex PCR, and TCRdb's table has in-frame clones only and misses some. The sample contains around 180,000 clones, about 65% of which appear only once. Treatment meaning: oral pan-JAK inhibitor, 5-10 mg twice daily. These data come from a study of CD8+ T cells in alopecia areata. Regarding the study as a whole: Under tofacitinib, numerous expanded lesional clonotypes remained detectable in scalp and blood.

The CDR3 contains 16 residues. CDR1 is MNHEY, CDR2 SMNVEV, per germline (reference sequence). V lost 2 bases to trimming and J lost 4 bases; unmatched junction nucleotides: 9. The chain couples TRBV27 to TRBJ1-2, with TRBD1 matching 8 bases. The source was CD4+ T cells sorted from blood, collected between weeks 49 and 50, from a patient treated with tofacitinib. The TCR originated in a human donor with alopecia areata. CDR3 loop: CASSLTGQDLTYGYTF. The CDR3 DNA follows: TGTGCCAGCAGTTTAACGGGACAGGATCTTACCTATGGCTACACCTTC.